Below are 7 T cell receptor beta chains sequenced from a single sample in a study of cytomegalovirus exposure and HLA in healthy donors. This PCR relied on a set of 60 Vbeta primers and 13 Jbeta primers. Generated by immunoSEQ multiplex PCR, the TCRdb table keeps only in-frame clones and is missing some. Its listing shows approximately 76,000 clones. Specimen: PBMCs. These receptors all come from a man between 18 and 29 years old in good health and CMV-seropositive.

The chain has TRBV18 and TRBJ1-1; the match to TRBD1 covers 8 bases. The V and J ends lost 1 base and 3 bases, in that order; junction bases with no gene match: 4. CDR3 length: 15 residues. Germline V CDR1 and CDR2: KGHSH, LQKENI. The CDR3 loop reads CASSPQTGADTEAFF. DNA of the CDR3: TGTGCCAGCTCACCACAGACAGGGGCCGACACTGAAGCTTTCTTT. Supplemented by reference TRBV18 and TRBJ1-1, the full variable domain reads NAGVMQNPRHLVRRRGQEARLRCSPMKGHSHVYWYRQLPEEGLKFMVYLQKENIIDESGMPKERFSAEFPKEGPSILRIQQVVRGDSAAYFCASSPQTGADTEAFFGQGTRLTVV.

This chain links TRBV28 with TRBJ2-5, with 11 bases lining up with TRBD1. Germline trimming cut 2 bases from V and 5 bases from J; bases unmatched to any gene: 13. The CDR3 is 18 residues long. Germline values: CDR1 MDHEN, CDR2 SYDVKM. CDR3 amino acids: CASSLPLPGTGGEETQYF. In nucleotides, the CDR3 is TGTGCCAGCAGTTTACCCCTCCCCGGGACAGGGGGTGAGGAGACCCAGTACTTC.

V is TRBV30 and J is TRBJ1-2; 8 nucleotides line up with TRBD1. Germline values: CDR1 GTSNPN, CDR2 SVGIG (reference sequence). V shed 6 bases and J 4 bases; nucleotides not matched to a gene: 10. This CDR3 has 14 residues. Here the CDR3 reads CACKTGGIGYGYTF. The CDR3 DNA reads as TGTGCCTGTAAAACAGGGGGAATCGGCTATGGCTACACCTTC.

The chain links TRBV11-2 to TRBJ1-1, with D unclear. The CDR3 extends over 12 amino acids. Germline lookup yields CDR1 SGHAT and CDR2 FQNNGV. The V end was cut by 1 base, the J end by 10 bases, with 10 bases between. This chain's CDR3 is CASSLVGRGAFF. The CDR3 DNA is TGTGCCAGCAGCTTAGTTGGGCGTGGAGCTTTCTTT.

The J gene is TRBJ2-7, the V gene TRBV2; 7 bases are shared with TRBD1. This CDR3 spans 14 amino acids. Germline V gene data show CDR1 as SNHLY and CDR2 as FYNNEI. Trimming at V came to 7 bases and at J to 2 bases, leaving 8 bases not matched to a gene. This chain's CDR3 is CASILETGTYEQYF. CDR3 sequence (DNA): TGTGCCAGCATTCTAGAGACAGGGACCTACGAGCAGTACTTC.

J is TRBJ2-7 and V is TRBV9, with 11 bases lining up with TRBD1. The CDR3 spans 15 residues. Trimming at V came to 0 bases and at J to 5 bases, leaving 4 bases not matched to a gene. CDR1 and CDR2 from the germline V gene are SGDLS and YYNGEE. The CDR3: CASSVGGQGVHEQYF. The CDR3 DNA reads TGTGCCAGCAGCGTAGGGGGACAGGGGGTCCACGAGCAGTACTTC.

The V and J genes are TRBV28 and TRBJ2-7, with TRBD2 as a possible D gene (7 bases). The CDR3 is 13 residues long. V lost 6 bases to trimming and J lost 6 bases, with 15 bases between them. Germline-derived CDR1 and CDR2 are MDHEN and SYDVKM. This chain's CDR3 is CASRLGGAGEQYF. The CDR3 nucleotides are TGTGCCAGCAGATTAGGGGGGGCAGGCGAGCAGTACTTC.